The present T cell receptor beta chain was sequenced within a study of radiation and T cells in renal cell carcinoma (dated by TCRdb to 2018 to 2020). Some background on the complete study: TCR beta sequencing covered some 55 samples in total, comprising approximately 26 tumors and roughly 27 peripheral blood samples. Across all 53 samples, 4,016,671 unique CDR3 nucleotide sequences encoding 2,658,974 unique CDR3 amino acid sequences were identified.

From the cysteine through the phenylalanine, the CDR3 covers 13 amino acids. The DNA shown is the 39-base CDR3, in frame from base 1. Reading the germline V gene gives CDR1 SGHRS and CDR2 YFSETQ. The germline V and J ends show losses of 4 bases and 6 bases respectively, and no gene match explains 4 bases of the junction. What the research found in general, with its limitations: Effects of radiation dose or scheduling on the TCR repertoire could not be addressed with the single-armed trial design. A greater number of dominant CDR3 motifs was detected in irradiated tumors than in control tumors, and a larger share of the repertoire was occupied by these motifs in irradiated tumors than in control tumors. TCR clonality was higher in irradiated tumors than in controls, as the top 100 clonotypes made up an average of approximately 54% of the repertoire in irradiated tumors compared with 43% in nephrectomy-only tumors. Intratumoral heterogeneity went uncaptured because the only tumor material available was small regions of 0.9 to 1 g.

With respect to this clone: Its antigen is still unknown. No per-base quality is available; no much larger clone lies one base away.

Sample time point, as interpreted from the label and publication: tumor resected at nephrectomy. Read against the paper, the sample's treatment or condition label means: treatment-naive control, cytoreductive nephrectomy. Control tumors came from treatment-naive renal cell carcinoma patients who underwent cytoreductive nephrectomy without prior radiation. Every patient's renal cell carcinoma showed clear cell pathology. Control tumors used for TCR sequencing came from a handful of females and 11 males, resected 2011 to 2014, with median age around 50 years (range roughly 40 to 85). Tumors were mechanically dissociated, digested with collagenase/hyaluronidase at 37 °C, processed in gentleMACS C tubes, and stored in liquid nitrogen. Genomic DNA for TCR sequencing was prepared using the QIAamp DNA Blood Mini Kit (Qiagen). Only samples passing all quality control checks were included in the analyses.

TCR beta libraries were generated from genomic DNA with the immunoSEQ kit, following the manufacturer's recommendations. Library preparation used a first multiplex PCR with proprietary primers, then a second PCR adding unique barcodes, with bead cleanups after each round. Each sample batch included a kit-provided positive control reaction and a negative control reaction. The final libraries underwent checking on an Agilent 4200 TapeStation D1000 ScreenTape, volumetric pooling, and quantification by qPCR. Sequencing ran on an Illumina NextSeq500 with a MidOutput 150-cycle cartridge, using 156 Read1 and 15 Index1 cycles with kit custom primers. The pooled library was loaded at approximately 1 pM, and around 20% PhiX control was spiked in. In the paper's pipeline: Vendor-processed data were analyzed in R, with a clonotype defined as all T cells sharing the same CDR3 nucleotide sequence. In the clone abundance analyses, frequencies in each sample were normalized to that sample's 10,000 most abundant clones. Public T cell clones, which averaged fewer than five per sample, were excluded before analysis. Dominant motifs were analyzed with ImmunoMap using the PAM10 matrix, a gap penalty of 30, and a homology threshold of 0.3, and motifs with a cumulative frequency of at least 0.01 were considered dominant. The source is immuneACCESS, and TCRdb retained only in-frame sequences with V and J called. Part of the clones is not carried over; for the studies checked, unresolved V genes explain less than half of this, and the remainder is unexplained. V, J and clone size are taken as reported in that table, and D and trimming were inferred from the DNA itself. Within this sample are about 24,000 clones, with roughly 64% of them counted one time only. Around a fifth of the sample is held by the ten biggest clonotypes.

The sample consisted of tumor tissue, taken from a patient whose treatment was nephrectomy without radiotherapy. The clonotype was recovered from a man in his forties or fifties with renal cell carcinoma. The rearrangement combines TRBV5-1 with TRBJ2-7; 10 middle bases align to TRBD1. The CDR3 protein: CASSRDRGGEQYF. In nucleotide form, the sequence is TGCGCCAGCAGCCGGGACAGGGGTGGCGAGCAGTACTTC.